Listed below are T cell receptor beta chains from one sample, sequenced in a study of cytomegalovirus exposure and HLA in healthy donors. Only in-frame clones appear in the TCRdb table, and some are missing; sequencing was by immunoSEQ multiplex PCR. The sample yields around 300,000 clones, about 85% seen once. Sequenced material: PBMCs. These receptors all stem from a woman in her 30s in good health and CMV-seropositive. The CDR3 runs from the conserved cysteine through the conserved F or W. The D gene is left open where the match is weak. Not every row has a clone size; where given, it reads once, few, many or a size class.

clone size	D gene	V gene	J gene	CDR3 DNA	CDR3 protein
.	TRBD1	TRBV27	TRBJ2-7	TGTGCCAGCAGTTTACAGACAGGGAGTCTTGCCGGTGACTCCTACGAGCAGTACTTC	CASSLQTGSLAGDSYEQYF
.	TRBD2	TRBV10-3	TRBJ2-7	TGTGCCATCAGTGCCCGGGGGGGGACCTACGAGCAGTACTTC	CAISARGGTYEQYF
.	.	TRBV9	TRBJ1-1	TGTGCCAGCAGCGTAATCGCCAGCCTTGTGAACACTGAAGCTTTCTTT	CASSVIASLVNTEAFF
.	.	TRBV7-9	TRBJ1-4	TGTGCCAGCAGCTCAGGGAATGAAAAACTGTTTTTT	CASSSGNEKLFF
once	.	TRBV7-2	TRBJ1-1	TGTGCCAGCAGCTTAGGGATGAACACTGAAGCTTTCTTT	CASSLGMNTEAFF
.	TRBD2	TRBV7-9	TRBJ2-1	TGTGCCAGCAGCCCCGATCTAGCGGGAGGGCCGTACAATGAGCAGTTCTTC	CASSPDLAGGPYNEQFF
.	.	TRBV6-1	TRBJ1-2	TGTGCCAGCAGTGAATTCGGAAACTATGGCTACACCTTC	CASSEFGNYGYTF
.	.	TRBV9	TRBJ1-1	TGTGCCAGCAGCGCAGGATCAGGGAACACTGAAGCTTTCTTT	CASSAGSGNTEAFF
.	.	TRBV6-1	TRBJ2-7	TGTGCCAGCTCGGTACTAGCAGGGATTACCTACGAGCAGTACTTC	CASSVLAGITYEQYF
.	.	TRBV30	TRBJ1-4	TGTGCCTGGAGTGGTTATCTGGAGGGTGAAAAACTGTTTTTT	CAWSGYLEGEKLFF
.	.	TRBV29-1	TRBJ2-2	TGCAGCGTTGAAGTACACGCGAACACCGGGGAGCTGTTTTTT	CSVEVHANTGELFF
.	TRBD1	TRBV6-5	TRBJ1-5	TGTGCCAGCAGAAGGGACAGTAGCAATCAGCCCCAGCATTTT	CASRRDSSNQPQHF
.	TRBD2	TRBV5-1	TRBJ2-1	TGCGCCAGCAGCTTAGAACTAGCGTCCAATGAGCAGTTCTTC	CASSLELASNEQFF
.	.	TRBV7-9	TRBJ1-1	TGTGCCAGCAGCTTAGCATCAGGGACGAACACTGAAGCTTTCTTT	CASSLASGTNTEAFF
.	TRBD1	TRBV27	TRBJ1-2	TGTGCCAGCAGTTCGGCAAGACAGGGAAACTATGGCTACACCTTC	CASSSARQGNYGYTF
.	.	TRBV28	TRBJ2-3	TGTGCCAGCAGTTTATGGGGTTTGTGGACTAGCACAGATACGCAGTATTTT	CASSLWGLWTSTDTQYF
.	TRBD2	TRBV7-2	TRBJ2-7	TGTGCCAGCAGCTTAGGGGCGGGAGTCGGCGAGCAGTACTTC	CASSLGAGVGEQYF
.	TRBD2	TRBV27	TRBJ2-7	TGTGCCAGCAGTTTAGGAGGCGGGGGGGCTTACGAGCAGTACTTC	CASSLGGGGAYEQYF
.	.	TRBV25-1	TRBJ1-2	TGTGCCAGCAGTTTCCAAAACTATGGCTACACCTTC	CASSFQNYGYTF
.	.	TRBV4-3	TRBJ2-7	TGCGCCAGCAGCCAAGGAAGGGGTGGGGGTGAGCAGTACTTC	CASSQGRGGGEQYF
.	.	TRBV2	TRBJ1-5	TGTGCCAGCAGTGAAGACCGGAATCGCAATCAGCCCCAGCATTTT	CASSEDRNRNQPQHF
.	TRBD1	TRBV30	TRBJ1-6	TGTGCCTGGGACGCAAGGGAAAGGGACAGAAAAAATTCACCCCTCCACTTT	CAWDARERDRKNSPLHF
.	.	TRBV28	TRBJ1-2	TGTGCCAGCAGTTCTGGCAGGTGGGTCTATGGCTACACCTTC	CASSSGRWVYGYTF
.	TRBD1	TRBV6-5	TRBJ2-7	TGTGCCAGCAGTTACTCGAGACAGGGGGCGAACGAGCAGTACTTC	CASSYSRQGANEQYF
.	.	TRBV7-6	TRBJ2-3	TGTGCCAGCAGCTTAGTGTCTAGTTGGCCCACAGATACGCAGTATTTT	CASSLVSSWPTDTQYF
few	.	TRBV29-1	TRBJ2-7	TGCAGCGTTGAACGTGCTTTTGGGGAGCAGTACTTC	CSVERAFGEQYF
.	TRBD1	TRBV6-5	TRBJ2-7	TGTGCCAGCAGTTACTCGCCCTCTGGGACAGCCCCACCGTACTTC	CASSYSPSGTAPPYF
.	.	TRBV5-1	TRBJ2-7	TGCGCCAGCAGCTTTACAGGGAATTACGAGCAGTACTTC	CASSFTGNYEQYF
.	TRBD2	TRBV9	TRBJ2-1	TGTGCCAGCAGCGTAGTAGGTAGCGGGCCTCTTAATGAGCAGTTCTTC	CASSVVGSGPLNEQFF
.	.	TRBV6-1	TRBJ2-3	TGTGCCAGCAGTGAAGTAAGGGGGACGAGGACAGATACGCAGTATTTT	CASSEVRGTRTDTQYF
once	.	TRBV5-1	TRBJ2-3	TGCGCCAGCAGCTTGGGGGGCTTAGCGGATACGCAGTATTTT	CASSLGGLADTQYF
.	TRBD1	TRBV2	TRBJ1-1	TGTGCCAGCAAAAGACAGGGGCCCGAAGCTTTCTTT	CASKRQGPEAFF
.	.	TRBV28	TRBJ1-1	TGTGCCAGCAGCCGACAGCTGAACACTGAAGCTTTCTTT	CASSRQLNTEAFF
.	TRBD2	TRBV6-6	TRBJ2-1	TGTGCCTCGGCGGCGGGAGCCCTTTTCGGAGAGCAGTTCTTC	CASAAGALFGEQFF
.	.	TRBV29-1	TRBJ2-7	TGCAGCGTTACGGGAGCAGGGTCTTACGAGCAGTACTTC	CSVTGAGSYEQYF
.	.	TRBV30	TRBJ2-5	TGTGCCTGGAGTGTAGGGCCGGGGACCCAGTACTTC	CAWSVGPGTQYF
.	.	TRBV4-3	TRBJ2-1	TGCGCCAGCAGCCCAACGGAGGGGGCTAACTACAATGAGCAGTTCTTC	CASSPTEGANYNEQFF
.	TRBD2	TRBV4-2	TRBJ2-7	TGTGCCAGCAGCCAAATCCATCGACTAGCGATTACCCCTTCCTACGAGCAGTACTTC	CASSQIHRLAITPSYEQYF
.	TRBD1	TRBV7-2	TRBJ1-3	TGTGCCAGCAGCCTTATACGGACAGGGGGCGGAAACACCATATATTTT	CASSLIRTGGGNTIYF
.	TRBD1	TRBV27	TRBJ2-7	TGTGCCAGCAGTTACCGGGACAGGGTCGGAGGGCAGTACTTC	CASSYRDRVGGQYF
once	.	TRBV18	TRBJ2-7	TGTGCCAGCTCAGCGTTGGTAAGTTCAGTTCCCTACGAGCAGTACTTC	CASSALVSSVPYEQYF
.	.	TRBV4-3	TRBJ1-5	TGCGCCAGCAGCGAAGACAGTTATAGCAATCAGCCCCAGCATTTT	CASSEDSYSNQPQHF
.	.	TRBV4-3	TRBJ2-2	TGCGCCAGCAGCCAAGCCAGAGCTAACACCGGGGAGCTGTTTTTT	CASSQARANTGELFF
once	.	TRBV5-1	TRBJ2-3	TGCGCCAGCAGCTTGGTTCCAGGGAATACGCAGTATTTT	CASSLVPGNTQYF
few	.	TRBV15	TRBJ1-4	TGTGCCACCAGCAGAGTCGCCGGGGCCTTTTCTGAAAAACTGTTTTTT	CATSRVAGAFSEKLFF
.	.	TRBV29-1	TRBJ1-2	TGCAGCGTTAACCCTGGACAAGCTAACTATGGCTACACCTTC	CSVNPGQANYGYTF
.	TRBD2	TRBV11-3	TRBJ2-1	TGTGCCAGCAGCTTAGGAGCGGGGGGCTCCTACAATGAGCAGTTCTTC	CASSLGAGGSYNEQFF
.	TRBD2	TRBV18	TRBJ2-1	TGTGCCAGCTCACCTGTGACTAGCGGTTACTCCTACAATGAGCAGTTCTTC	CASSPVTSGYSYNEQFF
.	TRBD1	TRBV27	TRBJ1-2	TGTGCCAGCAGGATAACCACAGGGGCCCTTAACTATGGCTACACCTTC	CASRITTGALNYGYTF
.	.	TRBV5-6	TRBJ2-3	TGTGCCAGCAGCTTGCCCCCAGATACGCAGTATTTT	CASSLPPDTQYF
.	.	TRBV7-8	TRBJ2-2	TGTGCCAGCAGCGAAGGACTCACCGGGGAGCTGTTTTTT	CASSEGLTGELFF
.	.	TRBV5-1	TRBJ1-1	TGCGCCAGCAGCGGTGCCTACCTGAACACTGAAGCTTTCTTT	CASSGAYLNTEAFF
few	.	TRBV13	TRBJ1-1	TGTGCCAGCAGCTTAGGCAGGGTAGAAGCTTTCTTT	CASSLGRVEAFF
.	.	TRBV4-1	TRBJ1-1	TGCGCCAGCACGCTCCAAGATCGGGGGTTGAACACTGAAGCTTTCTTT	CASTLQDRGLNTEAFF
few	TRBD1	TRBV19	TRBJ2-7	TGTGCCAGTAGGCTGACCGGACAGGGGGCGGACGAGCAGTACTTC	CASRLTGQGADEQYF
few	TRBD2	TRBV7-9	TRBJ2-7	TGTGCCAGCAGCCGGGGGGGGCGCGGGCTCTACGAGCAGTACTTC	CASSRGGRGLYEQYF
.	.	TRBV18	TRBJ1-2	TGTGCCAGCTCAGCCGGGACGGGTAACTATGGCTACACCTTC	CASSAGTGNYGYTF
.	.	TRBV5-1	TRBJ1-2	TGCGCCAGCAGCTTTACGGCCGAACCCTACACCTTC	CASSFTAEPYTF
.	.	TRBV2	TRBJ1-4	TGTGCCAGCTCCTATAAAACTAATGAAAAACTGTTTTTT	CASSYKTNEKLFF
.	TRBD2	TRBV28	TRBJ2-7	TGTGCCAGCAGTCTAGGGACTAGCGGTAAGGGTAACGAGCAGTACTTC	CASSLGTSGKGNEQYF